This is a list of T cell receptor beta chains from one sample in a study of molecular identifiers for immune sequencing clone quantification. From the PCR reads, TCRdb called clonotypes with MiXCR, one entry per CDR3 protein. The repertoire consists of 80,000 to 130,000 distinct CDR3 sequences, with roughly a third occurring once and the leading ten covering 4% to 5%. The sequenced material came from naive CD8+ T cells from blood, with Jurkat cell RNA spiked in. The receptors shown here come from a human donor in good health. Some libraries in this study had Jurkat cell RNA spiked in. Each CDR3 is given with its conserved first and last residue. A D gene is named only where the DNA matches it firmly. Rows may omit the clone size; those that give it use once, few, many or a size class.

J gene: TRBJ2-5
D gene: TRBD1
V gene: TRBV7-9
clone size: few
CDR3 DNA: TGTGCCAGCAGCCAAGCACAGGGGGCCCAAGAGACCCAGTACTTC
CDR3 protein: CASSQAQGAQETQYF

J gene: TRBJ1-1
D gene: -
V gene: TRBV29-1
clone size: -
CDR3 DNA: TGCAGCGTTCTAGGCACCCTGAGCACTGAAGCTTTCTTT
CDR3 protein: CSVLGTLSTEAFF

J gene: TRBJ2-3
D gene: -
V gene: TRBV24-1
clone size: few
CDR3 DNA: TGTGCCACCAGTGATTTAACGGGCACCACAGATACGCAGTATTTT
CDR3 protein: CATSDLTGTTDTQYF

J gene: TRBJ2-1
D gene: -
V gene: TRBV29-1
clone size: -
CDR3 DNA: TGCTGCCCGTCAGGACCTGACAATGAGCAGTTCTTC
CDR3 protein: CCPSGPDNEQFF

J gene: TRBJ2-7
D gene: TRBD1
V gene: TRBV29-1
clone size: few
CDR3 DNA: TGCAGCGCCCTCCGACCGGGACAGCCCTACGAGCAGTACTTC
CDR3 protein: CSALRPGQPYEQYF

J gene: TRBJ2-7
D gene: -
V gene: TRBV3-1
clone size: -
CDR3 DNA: TGTGCCAGCAGCCATGAAGGCGGGACGGGGTACTCCTACGAGCAGTCCTTC
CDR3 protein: CASSHEGGTGYSYEQSF

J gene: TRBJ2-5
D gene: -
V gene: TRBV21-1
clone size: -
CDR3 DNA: TGTGCCAGCAGCAAATTGGGAGGAGAGACCCAGTACTTC
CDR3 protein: CASSKLGGETQYF

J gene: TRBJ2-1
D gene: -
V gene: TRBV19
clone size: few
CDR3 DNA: TGTGCCAGTAGTATAGGCACCGATGAGCAGTTCTTC
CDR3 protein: CASSIGTDEQFF

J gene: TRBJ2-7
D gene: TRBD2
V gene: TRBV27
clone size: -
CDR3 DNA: TGTGCCAGCAGTTGGAGACTAGCCAGCGAGCAGTACTTC
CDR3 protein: CASSWRLASEQYF

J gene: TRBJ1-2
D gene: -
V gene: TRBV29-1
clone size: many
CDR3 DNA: TGCAGCGCACCCATGATAACAGGGACCGGTTCCTATGGCTACACCTTC
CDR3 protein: CSAPMITGTGSYGYTF

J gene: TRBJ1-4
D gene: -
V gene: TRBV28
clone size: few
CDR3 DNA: TGTGCCAGCATAGGGACTACTAATGAAAAACTGTTTTTT
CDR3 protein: CASIGTTNEKLFF

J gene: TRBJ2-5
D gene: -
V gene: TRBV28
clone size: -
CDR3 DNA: TGTGCCAGCAGTTTATCTGGGGCTCAAGAGACCCAGTACTTC
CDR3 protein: CASSLSGAQETQYF

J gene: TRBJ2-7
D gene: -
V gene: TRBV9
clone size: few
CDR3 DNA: TGTGCCAGCAGCGGCCTGGGCGACGAGCAGTACTTC
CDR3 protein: CASSGLGDEQYF

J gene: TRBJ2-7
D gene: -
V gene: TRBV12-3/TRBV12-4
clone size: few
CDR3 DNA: TGTGCCAGCAGTTTAGTTAGGGCCCCCGACCGGGACGAGCAGTACTTC
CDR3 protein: CASSLVRAPDRDEQYF

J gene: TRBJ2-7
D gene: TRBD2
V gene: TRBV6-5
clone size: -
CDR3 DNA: TGTGCCAGCAGCAATAGCGGGAGGGCCTACGAGCAGTACTTC
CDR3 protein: CASSNSGRAYEQYF

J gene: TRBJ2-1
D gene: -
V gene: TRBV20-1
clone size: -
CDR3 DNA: TGCAGTGCTAGAGAATCGGGAGCGTACAATGAGCAGTTCTTC
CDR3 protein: CSARESGAYNEQFF

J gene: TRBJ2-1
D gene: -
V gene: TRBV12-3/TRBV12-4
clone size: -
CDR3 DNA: TGTGCCAGCAGACCGGGAGTCCCCTACAATGAGCAGTTCTTC
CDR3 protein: CASRPGVPYNEQFF

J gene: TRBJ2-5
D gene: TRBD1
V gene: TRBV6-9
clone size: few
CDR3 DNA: TGTGCCAGCAGTAAGAGGACAGGGGAGGAGACCCAGTACTTC
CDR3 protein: CASSKRTGEETQYF

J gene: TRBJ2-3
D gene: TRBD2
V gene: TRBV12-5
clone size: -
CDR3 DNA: TGTGCTAGTGGCCTCACCCCTAGCGGGAGGCAATCCACAGATACGCAGTATTTT
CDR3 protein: CASGLTPSGRQSTDTQYF

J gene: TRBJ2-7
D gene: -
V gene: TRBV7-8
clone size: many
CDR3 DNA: TGTGCCAGCAGCTTAGTGCGGACAGAGCCCTACGAGCAGTACTTC
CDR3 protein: CASSLVRTEPYEQYF

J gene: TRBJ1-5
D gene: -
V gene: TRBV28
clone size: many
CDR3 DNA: TGTGCCAGCAGTTCCTATAGGACAGACCCGACAGGGCCCCAGCATTTT
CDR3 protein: CASSSYRTDPTGPQHF

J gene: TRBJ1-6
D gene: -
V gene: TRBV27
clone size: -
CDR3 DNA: TGTGCCAGCAGTTTACTACAGAATAATCCACCCCTCCACTTT
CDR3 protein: CASSLLQNNPPLHF

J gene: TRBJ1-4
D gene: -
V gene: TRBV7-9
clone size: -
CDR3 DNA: TGTGCCAGCAGCAAACTACGGGACCTTAATGAAAAACTGTTTTTT
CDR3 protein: CASSKLRDLNEKLFF

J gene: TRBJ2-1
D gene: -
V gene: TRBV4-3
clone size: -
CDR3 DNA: TGCGCCAGCAGCCAAGATCATTGGGGTAAAGGCGGGAATGAGCAGTTCTTC
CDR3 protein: CASSQDHWGKGGNEQFF

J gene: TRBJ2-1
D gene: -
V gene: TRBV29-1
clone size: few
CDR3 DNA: TGCAGCGTTGCGGGAGAGTCCTACAATGAGCAGTTCTTC
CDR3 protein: CSVAGESYNEQFF

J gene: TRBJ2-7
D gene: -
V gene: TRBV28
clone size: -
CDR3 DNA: TGTGCCAGCACCAAGGACTCGCCCAGCAGGTACTTC
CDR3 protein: CASTKDSPSRYF

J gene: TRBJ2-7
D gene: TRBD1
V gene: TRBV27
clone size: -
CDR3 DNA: TGTGCCAGCAGTTGGGGTAAGGGGGCGAGGGAGCAGTACTTC
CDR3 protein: CASSWGKGAREQYF

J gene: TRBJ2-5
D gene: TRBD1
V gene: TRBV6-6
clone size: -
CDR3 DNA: TGTGCCAGCAGTTTACAGGGGGCGGGCAGGGAGACCCAGTACTTC
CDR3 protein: CASSLQGAGRETQYF

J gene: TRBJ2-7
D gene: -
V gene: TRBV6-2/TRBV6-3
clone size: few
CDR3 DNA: TGTGCCAGCAGTTACGATGCAGGCTACGAGCAGTACTTC
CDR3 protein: CASSYDAGYEQYF

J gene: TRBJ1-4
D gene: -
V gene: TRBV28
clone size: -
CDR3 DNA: TGTGCCAGCAGGAGGACTTTCGCAACTAATGAAAAACTGTTTTTT
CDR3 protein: CASRRTFATNEKLFF

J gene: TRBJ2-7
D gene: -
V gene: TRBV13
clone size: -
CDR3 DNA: TGTGCCAGCAGCCCTAGGAGGGGGGGCTACGAGCAGTACTTC
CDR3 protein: CASSPRRGGYEQYF

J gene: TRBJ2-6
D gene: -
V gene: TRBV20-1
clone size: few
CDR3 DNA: TGCAGTGCTAGGTCACTAGGGGCCAACGTCCTGACTTTC
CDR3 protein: CSARSLGANVLTF

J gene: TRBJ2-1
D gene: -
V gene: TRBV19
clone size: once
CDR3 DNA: TGTGCCAGTAGTCCCCAAGACAGTGAGCAGTTCTTC
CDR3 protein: CASSPQDSEQFF

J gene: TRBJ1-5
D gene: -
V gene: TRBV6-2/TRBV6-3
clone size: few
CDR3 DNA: TGTGCCAGCAGTACCCAGTTTGGGGACGGATATAGCAATCAGCCCCAGCATTTT
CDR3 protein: CASSTQFGDGYSNQPQHF

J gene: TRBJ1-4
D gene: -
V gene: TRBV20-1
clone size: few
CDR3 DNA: TGCAGTGCTAGAGGCGAGATTGCAACTAATGAAAAACTGTTTTTT
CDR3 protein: CSARGEIATNEKLFF

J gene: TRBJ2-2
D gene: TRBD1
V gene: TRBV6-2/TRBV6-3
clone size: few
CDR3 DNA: TGTGCCAGCACCCCCCCCGACAGGGCGAACACCGGGGAGCTGTTTTTT
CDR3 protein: CASTPPDRANTGELFF